The present entry profiles one T cell receptor beta chain with its context. What it binds is not known. This entry belongs to a study of T-cell reconstitution after alpha-beta-depleted transplantation in children. The authors prepared the TCRbeta library with unique molecular identifiers. TCRdb used MiXCR to reprocess the PCR reads, holding one entry per CDR3 protein. The data contain about 980,000 distinct CDR3 sequences, about 31% of them singletons. Trimming took off 0 bases at V and 4 bases at J, with 15 bases between the two ends. The CDR3 length is 16 residues. Looked up from germline, CDR1 is SGHAT and CDR2 is FQNNGV. Study-level points and caveats: Several hundred expanded graft clones reportedly were the source of alpha-beta T cells about two months after transplant.

The chain has TRBV11-2 and TRBJ1-2; TRBD1 might be the D (6 bases). This clonotype was sampled from a boy under two years old who had a stem cell transplant for SCID, so the T cells may come from the graft donor. Sample: PBMCs, mostly from graft donor cells, taken 360 days after TCRalphabeta/CD19-depleted stem cell transplant. In DNA, the CDR3 is TGTGCCAGCAGCTTAGAAACAGGGCTAAATTTCTATGGCTACACCTTC. Translation: CASSLETGLNFYGYTF.